This TCR beta chain was recorded in a study of shared clonotypes between healthy human individuals. Sequencing was performed with immunoSEQ multiplex PCR; in TCRdb, only in-frame clones are kept and a portion is missing. Here the sample spans over a million clones, approximately 96% being singletons. This CDR3 region has 18 residues. V shed 1 base and J 5 bases; nucleotides not matched to a gene: 9. CDR1 is SGHVS and CDR2 is FQNEAQ in the germline V gene. This rearrangement joins TRBV7-8 to TRBJ2-2, with 11 positions matching TRBD2. The sequencing sample was made of naive CD4+ T cells sorted from blood. Indicated subset: CD45RA+ positively selected. The sequence was obtained from a man aged 30-40 years in good health. DNA for the CDR3: TGTGCCAGCAGCTTAGGGTCTAGCGGGAGGCCCTTGACCGGGGAGCTGTTTTTT. Protein: CASSLGSSGRPLTGELFF.